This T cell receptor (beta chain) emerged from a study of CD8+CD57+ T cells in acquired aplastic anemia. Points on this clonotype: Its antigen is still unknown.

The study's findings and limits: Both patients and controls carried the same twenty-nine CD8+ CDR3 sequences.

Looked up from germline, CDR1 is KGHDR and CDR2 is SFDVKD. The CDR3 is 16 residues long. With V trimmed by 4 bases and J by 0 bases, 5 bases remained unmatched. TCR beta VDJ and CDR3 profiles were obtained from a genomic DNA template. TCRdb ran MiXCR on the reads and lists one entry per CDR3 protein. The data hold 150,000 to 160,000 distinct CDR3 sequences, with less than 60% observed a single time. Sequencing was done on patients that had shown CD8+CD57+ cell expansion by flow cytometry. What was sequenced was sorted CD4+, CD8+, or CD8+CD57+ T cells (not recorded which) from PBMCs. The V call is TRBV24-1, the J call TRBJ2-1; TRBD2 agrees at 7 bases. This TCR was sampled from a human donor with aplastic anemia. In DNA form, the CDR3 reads TGTGCCACCAGTGACCTGCGCGGGGGCTCCTACAATGAGCAGTTCTTC. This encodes CATSDLRGGSYNEQFF.